The clone carrying this TCR beta chain was picked up a small number of times. Antigen specificity is unknown. These data belong to a study of T cell repertoires in cytomegalovirus infection. Looking at the study overall: Indications came from public TCR beta signatures; they pointed to CMV infection and to a matching HLA type. The study's findings and limits: The response measured ex vivo was dominated by TCR beta clonotypes (HLA-C-restricted and CMV-specific). Cumulative frequency of public TCR beta families picked out carriers of CMV plus the relevant HLA.

Germline loops: CDR1 SGHDT, CDR2 YYEEEE. The J segment lost 14 bases and the V segment lost 4 bases, leaving 2 bases of the junction unmatched. This CDR3 has 11 amino acids. MiXCR, applied by TCRdb to the reads, yields one record per CDR3 protein. The table includes about 830,000 distinct CDR3 sequences, less than 35% detected once. The source was cultured CD8+ T cells from PBMCs, collected from culture after CMV antigen stimulation. The receptor comes from a human donor in good health (CMV status not recorded). Some clones in this sample may be carry-over from other donors' samples. The V call is TRBV5-6, the J call TRBJ2-1, with 11 nucleotides matching TRBD1. CDR3 in amino acids: CASSPGQGEFF. The DNA for the CDR3 is TGTGCCAGCAGCCCGGGACAGGGGGAGTTCTTC.